This TCR beta chain was captured by sequencing in a study of T cells in Graves' hyperthyroidism and ophthalmopathy. Study-wide results and caveats: Researchers found most expanded thyroid clonotypes above 0.001 in blood as well.

Note on this clonotype: Its antigen remains unidentified.

J lost 1 base, V lost 4 bases, and 19 bases had no gene match. CDR1 and CDR2 from the germline V gene are SGHRS and YFSETQ. The CDR3 is 19 residues long. From RNA transcripts, TCR beta CDR3 regions were amplified. A set of HTBI primers served as the primers for a first-round RT-PCR of the TCR CDR3. TCRdb re-called the multiplex PCR reads with MiXCR, one entry per CDR3 protein. This table holds 450,000 to 700,000 distinct CDR3 sequences, 35% to 55% found once. For the diagnoses, clinical symptoms, serum thyroxine and TRAb, thyroid ultrasound and orbital computed tomography were used. The chain is built from TRBV5-1 and TRBJ1-2, with TRBD1 matching 7 bases. Source material: peripheral blood or thyroid tissue (not recorded which). The sequence was obtained from an adult woman with Graves' disease, either hyperthyroidism or ophthalmopathy (not recorded which). The CDR3 coding sequence is TGCGCCAGCAGCGTACCTTCCGGGACAGTTTTGCCGCTTAACTATGGCTACACCTTC. Its protein is CASSVPSGTVLPLNYGYTF.